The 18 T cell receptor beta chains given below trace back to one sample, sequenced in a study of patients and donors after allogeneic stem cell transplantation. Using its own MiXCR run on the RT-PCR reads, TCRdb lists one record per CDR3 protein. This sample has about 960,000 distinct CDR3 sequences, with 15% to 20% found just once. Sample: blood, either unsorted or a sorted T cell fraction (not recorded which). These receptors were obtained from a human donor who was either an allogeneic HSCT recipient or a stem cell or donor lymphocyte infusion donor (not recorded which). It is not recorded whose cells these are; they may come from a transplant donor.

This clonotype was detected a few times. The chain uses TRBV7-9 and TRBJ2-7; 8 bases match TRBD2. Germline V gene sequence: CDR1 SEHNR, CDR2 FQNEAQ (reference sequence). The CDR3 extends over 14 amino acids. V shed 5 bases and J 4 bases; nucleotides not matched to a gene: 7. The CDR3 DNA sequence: TGTGCCAGCAGCGCCCCGGGACTAGGGTACGAGCAGTACTTC. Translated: CASSAPGLGYEQYF.

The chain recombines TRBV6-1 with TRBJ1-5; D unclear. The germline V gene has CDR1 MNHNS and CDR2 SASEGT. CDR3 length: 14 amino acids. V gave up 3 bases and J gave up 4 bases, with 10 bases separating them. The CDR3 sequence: CASSEIHSNQPQHF. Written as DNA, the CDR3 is TGTGCCAGCAGTGAGATCCATTCAAATCAGCCCCAGCATTTT.

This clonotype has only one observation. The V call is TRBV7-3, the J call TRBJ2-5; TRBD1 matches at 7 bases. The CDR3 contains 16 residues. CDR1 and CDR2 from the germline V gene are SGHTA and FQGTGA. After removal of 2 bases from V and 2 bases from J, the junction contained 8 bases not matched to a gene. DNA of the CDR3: TGTGCCAGCAGCTTACCGCTAGGGACAGAACAAGAGACCCAGTACTTC. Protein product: CASSLPLGTEQETQYF.

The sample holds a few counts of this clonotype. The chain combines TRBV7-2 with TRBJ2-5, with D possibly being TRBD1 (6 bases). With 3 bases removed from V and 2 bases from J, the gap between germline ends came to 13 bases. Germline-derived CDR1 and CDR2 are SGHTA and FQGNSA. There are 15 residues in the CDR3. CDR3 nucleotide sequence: TGTGCCAGCAGCTTTTGGTTTAGGGGGCAAGAGACCCAGTACTTC. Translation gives CASSFWFRGQETQYF. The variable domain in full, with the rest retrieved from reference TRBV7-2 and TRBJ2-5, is GAGVSQSPSNKVTEKGKDVELRCDPISGHTALYWYRQSLGQGLEFLIYFQGNSAPDKSGLPSDRFSAERTGGSVSTLTIQRTQQEDSAVYLCASSFWFRGQETQYFGPGTRLLVL.

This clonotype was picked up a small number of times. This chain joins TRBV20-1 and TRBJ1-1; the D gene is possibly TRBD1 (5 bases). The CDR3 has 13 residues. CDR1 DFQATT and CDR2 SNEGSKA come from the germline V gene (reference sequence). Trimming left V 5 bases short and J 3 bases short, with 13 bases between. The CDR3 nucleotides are TGCAGTGCTGGGGACTTTTCGGACACTGAAGCTTTCTTT. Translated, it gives CSAGDFSDTEAFF.

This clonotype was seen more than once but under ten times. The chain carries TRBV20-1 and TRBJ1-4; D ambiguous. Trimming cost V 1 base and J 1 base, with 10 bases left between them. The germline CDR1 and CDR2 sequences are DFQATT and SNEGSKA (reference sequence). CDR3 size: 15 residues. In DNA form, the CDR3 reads TGCAGTGCTAGAGTGGTGGGGAGAACTAATGAAAAACTGTTTTTT. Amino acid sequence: CSARVVGRTNEKLFF.

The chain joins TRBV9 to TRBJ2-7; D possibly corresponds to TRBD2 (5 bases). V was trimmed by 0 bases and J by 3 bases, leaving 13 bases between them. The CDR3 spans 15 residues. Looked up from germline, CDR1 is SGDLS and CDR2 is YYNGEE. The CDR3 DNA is TGTGCCAGCAGCGTAGCGACGGGATTGGGCTACGAGCAGTACTTC. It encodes CASSVATGLGYEQYF.

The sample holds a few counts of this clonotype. CDR3 residues: CATSDLSKREGTQYF. The CDR3 region has the DNA TGTGCCACCAGTGATCTAAGCAAGCGGGAGGGCACGCAGTATTTT. The chain employs TRBV24-1 and TRBJ2-3; 10 bases agree with TRBD2. Germline lookup yields CDR1 KGHDR and CDR2 SFDVKD. Trimming took 3 bases from V and 9 from J; bases not matched to a gene: 8. The CDR3 is made up of 15 amino acids.

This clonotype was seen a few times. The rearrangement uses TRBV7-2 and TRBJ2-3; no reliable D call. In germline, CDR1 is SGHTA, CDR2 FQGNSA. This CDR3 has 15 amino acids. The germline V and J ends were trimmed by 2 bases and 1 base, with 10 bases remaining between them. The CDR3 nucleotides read TGTGCCAGCAGCTTAAGAATAGAGCGCACAGATACGCAGTATTTT. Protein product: CASSLRIERTDTQYF.

CDR3 sequence (DNA): TGTGCCAGCTCACCGTCGACTAGCGGGATCTCCTACGAGCAGTACTTC. Translation: CASSPSTSGISYEQYF. The V call is TRBV18, the J call TRBJ2-7; 11 bases match TRBD2. This CDR3 spans 16 amino acids. In germline, CDR1 is KGHSH, CDR2 LQKENI. The V and J ends lost 3 bases and 0 bases, in that order; junction bases with no gene match: 4.

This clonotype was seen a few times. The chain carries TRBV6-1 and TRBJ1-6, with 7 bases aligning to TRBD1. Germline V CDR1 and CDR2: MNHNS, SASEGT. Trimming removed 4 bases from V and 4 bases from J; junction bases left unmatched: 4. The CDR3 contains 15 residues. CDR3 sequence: CASSAGQQYNSPLHF. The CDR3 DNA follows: TGTGCCAGCAGTGCGGGACAGCAGTATAATTCACCCCTCCACTTT.

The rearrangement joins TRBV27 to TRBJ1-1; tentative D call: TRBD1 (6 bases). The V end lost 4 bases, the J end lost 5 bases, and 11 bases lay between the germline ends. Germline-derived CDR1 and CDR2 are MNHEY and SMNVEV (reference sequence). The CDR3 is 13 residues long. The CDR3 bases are TGTGCCAGCAGTTGGAAGGGGGTAACTGAAGCTTTCTTT. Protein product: CASSWKGVTEAFF.

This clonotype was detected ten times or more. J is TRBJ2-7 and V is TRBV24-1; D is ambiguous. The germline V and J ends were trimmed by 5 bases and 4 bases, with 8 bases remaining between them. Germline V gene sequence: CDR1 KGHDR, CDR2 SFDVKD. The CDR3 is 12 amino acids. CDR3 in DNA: TGTGCCACCAGTGCCTCCAGTTACGAGCAGTACTTC. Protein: CATSASSYEQYF.

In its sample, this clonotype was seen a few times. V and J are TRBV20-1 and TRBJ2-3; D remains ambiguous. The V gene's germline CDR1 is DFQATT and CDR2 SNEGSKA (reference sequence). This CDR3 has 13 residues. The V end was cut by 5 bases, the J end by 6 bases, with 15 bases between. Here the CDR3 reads CSAQLLGYDTQYF. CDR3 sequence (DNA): TGCAGTGCTCAACTGCTAGGGTACGATACGCAGTATTTT.

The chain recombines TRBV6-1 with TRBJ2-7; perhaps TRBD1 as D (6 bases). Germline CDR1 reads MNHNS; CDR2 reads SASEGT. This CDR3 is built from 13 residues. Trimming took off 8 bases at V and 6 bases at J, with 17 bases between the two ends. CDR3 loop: CASLDRAPFEQYF. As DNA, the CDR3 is TGTGCCAGCTTGGACAGAGCCCCTTTCGAGCAGTACTTC.

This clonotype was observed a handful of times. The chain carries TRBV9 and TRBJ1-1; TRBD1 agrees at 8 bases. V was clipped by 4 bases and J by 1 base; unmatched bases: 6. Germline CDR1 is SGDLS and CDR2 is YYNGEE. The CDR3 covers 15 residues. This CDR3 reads CASSRTGFGNTEAFF. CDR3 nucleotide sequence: TGTGCCAGCAGCCGGACAGGGTTTGGGAACACTGAAGCTTTCTTT.

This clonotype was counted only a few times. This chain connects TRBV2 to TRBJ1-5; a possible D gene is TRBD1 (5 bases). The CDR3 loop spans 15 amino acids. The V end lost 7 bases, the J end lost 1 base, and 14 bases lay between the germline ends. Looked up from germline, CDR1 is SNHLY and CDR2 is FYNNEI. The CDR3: CASTVGELSNQPQHF. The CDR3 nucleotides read TGTGCCAGCACCGTGGGGGAGTTAAGCAATCAGCCCCAGCATTTT.

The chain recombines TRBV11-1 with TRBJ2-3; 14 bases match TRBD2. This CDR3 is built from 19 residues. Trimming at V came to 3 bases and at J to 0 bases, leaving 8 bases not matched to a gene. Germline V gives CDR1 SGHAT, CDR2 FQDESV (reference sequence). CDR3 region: CASSFGLAGGRTSTDTQYF. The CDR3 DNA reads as TGTGCCAGCAGCTTCGGACTAGCGGGAGGTCGCACTAGCACAGATACGCAGTATTTT.